This T cell receptor (beta chain) was captured by sequencing in a study of cytomegalovirus exposure and HLA in healthy donors. General study results and limits: Specificity of three CMV-associated chains for CMV antigens was verified in vitro. The only immune exposure information that was available was CMV serostatus. According to reports, the classifier identified cytomegalovirus status with high specificity and sensitivity.

The PCR used 60 Vbeta and 13 Jbeta primers. Per the study methods: Among the unique TCR beta chains that a later analysis counted, about 81 million in all, about 12 million were shared. Profiled with immunoSEQ multiplex PCR; TCRdb holds only in-frame clones, not every one. D and trimming were read from the DNA, whereas the V and J calls and clone size are those reported in that table. The table includes about 94,000 clones, just under 80% detected once. For this clone: The target antigen is unknown.

Germline V CDR1 and CDR2: SQVTM, ANQGSEA. The CDR3 loop spans 12 amino acids. Trimming shortened V by 6 bases and J by 11 bases, and 19 bases separated the two germline ends. The receptor's source is a woman in her thirties or forties in good health and CMV-seronegative. The chain combines TRBV29-1 with TRBJ2-5, with TRBD1 as a possible D gene (6 bases). The sample consisted of PBMCs. The DNA for the CDR3 is TGCAGCGTACGTGGACGAGGGGGAGAGCAGTACTTC. Its translation: CSVRGRGGEQYF.